A single sample gave rise to the 10 T cell receptor beta chains below, sequenced in a study of low-dose radiotherapy and immunotherapy resistance in tumors (dated by TCRdb to 2022 to 2024). Reads for this sample came from an Illumina HiSeq 2500. First-strand cDNA was synthesized with Superscript III and a set of TRAV- and TRBV-specific primers, covering both TCRalpha and TCRbeta chains. TCRs were amplified with Phusion for approximately 21 PCR cycles, with a constant-region primer paired with the adapter attached to the V primers. The public reads were reanalyzed by TCRdb: fastp trimming at Q25, MiXCR alignment, in-frame beta chains only. For every CDR3 protein sequence, its rows merge into one entry that carries the most common genes and DNA. The sample table shows 60,000 to 75,000 distinct CDR3 sequences, and roughly 29% are seen once. The top ten clones comprise 6% to 7% of the sample. Explained via the paper, the time point label denotes: before trial treatment.

Sequencing used PBMCs, obtained before treatment. The receptor source for this set is a male donor with rectosigmoid adenocarcinoma.

Many counts were recorded for this clonotype. This chain uses TRBV5-6 with TRBJ1-5; 8 nucleotides align to TRBD1. CDR3 size: 15 residues. Germline loops: CDR1 SGHDT, CDR2 YYEEEE. The junction had 0 bases not matched to a gene; V was cut back by 0 bases and J by 1 base. The CDR3 sequence is CASSLAGGSNQPQHF. CDR3 coding DNA: TGTGCCAGCAGCTTGGCAGGGGGCAGCAATCAGCCCCAGCATTTT.

There are many counts of this clonotype. The chain links TRBV2 to TRBJ2-3, with D tentatively TRBD1 (6 bases). V was shortened by 4 bases and J by 9 bases, with 8 bases between the two germline ends. Germline V CDR1 and CDR2: SNHLY, FYNNEI. The CDR3 has 11 residues. The CDR3 region is CASSAQGTQYF. CDR3 in DNA: TGTGCCAGCAGTGCACAGGGAACGCAGTATTTT. Variable domain in full (rest from reference TRBV2 and TRBJ2-3): EPEVTQTPSHQVTQMGQEVILRCVPISNHLYFYWYRQILGQKVEFLVSFYNNEISEKSEIFDDQFSVERPDGSNFTLKIRSTKLEDSAMYFCASSAQGTQYFGPGTRLTVL.

This clonotype was observed many times. V and J are TRBV18 and TRBJ2-3; the D is unclear. Germline CDR1 is KGHSH and CDR2 is LQKENI. Trimming removed 3 bases at V and 2 bases at J, with 3 bases between. This CDR3 is 12 amino acids long. CDR3: CASSPYTDTQYF. The CDR3, as DNA: TGTGCCAGCTCACCTTACACAGATACGCAGTATTTT.

V usage is TRBV12-3 or TRBV12-4 and J usage is TRBJ2-6, with D unclear. This CDR3 region has 17 residues. V was cut by 4 bases and J by 0 bases, with 13 bases left in between. In DNA, the CDR3 is TGTGCCAGCAGTTCCCCCTTTGGGATCTCTGGGGCCAACGTCCTGACTTTC. Amino acid sequence: CASSSPFGISGANVLTF.

This clonotype was detected many times. This chain joins TRBV7-3 and TRBJ2-5; the D is unclear. Trimming pared 2 bases from V and 6 bases from J, leaving 13 bases between. The CDR3 loop spans 14 amino acids. Germline V lookup: CDR1 SGHTA, CDR2 FQGTGA. The CDR3 here is CASSLSAPEKTQYF. The DNA for the CDR3 is TGTGCCAGCAGCTTATCTGCGCCTGAGAAGACCCAGTACTTC.

In its sample, this clonotype was seen many times. The chain links TRBV28 to TRBJ2-7, with 9 nucleotides matching TRBD1. The CDR3 loop spans 14 amino acids. J was trimmed by 6 bases and V by 4 bases; bases with no gene match: 7. CDR1 MDHEN and CDR2 SYDVKM come from the germline V gene. The CDR3 is CASSYSTGGSEQYF. The DNA of the CDR3 is TGTGCCAGCAGTTACAGTACAGGGGGCTCCGAGCAGTACTTC.

The gene calls are TRBV30 and TRBJ1-6; D ambiguous. In germline, CDR1 is GTSNPN, CDR2 SVGIG (reference sequence). Trimming took 4 bases from V and 5 from J, leaving 9 bases between them. The CDR3 is 13 amino acids. CDR3 sequence reads: CAWTEPHNSPLHF. CDR3 bases: TGTGCCTGGACGGAACCGCATAATTCACCCCTCCACTTT.

This clonotype was detected many times. This chain joins TRBV10-3 and TRBJ2-1; TRBD2 matches at 7 bases. V lost 11 bases and J lost 4; bases outside the gene matches: 8. CDR3 size: 13 residues. Per the germline V gene, CDR1 is ENHRY and CDR2 is SYGVKD. CDR3 bases: TGTGCCGCCCGTTCGGGGGGATACAATGAGCAGTTCTTC. Translated, it gives CAARSGGYNEQFF.

Ten or more counts support this clonotype. The chain couples TRBV10-2 to TRBJ2-5; perhaps TRBD2 as D (7 bases). Germline loops: CDR1 WSHSY, CDR2 SAAADI. V was clipped by 2 bases and J by 5 bases, with 12 bases between them. CDR3 length equals 14 residues. The CDR3 region has the DNA TGCGCCAGCAGTGAGACGGGGGGCCCCGAGACCCAGTACTTC. Amino acid sequence: CASSETGGPETQYF.

V and J are TRBV20-1 and TRBJ2-3; no definite D call. V lost 5 bases, J lost 6 bases, and 3 bases lay in between. Germline CDR1 is DFQATT and CDR2 is SNEGSKA (reference sequence). This CDR3 contains 9 residues. The CDR3 sequence: CSAGDTQYF. CDR3 nucleotides: TGCAGTGCTGGGGATACGCAGTATTTT.